This T cell receptor beta chain is from a study of T cells in women clearing cervical HPV infection. Study results and caveats: Repertoire richness, not evenness, was significantly elevated in CIN3+ cases versus controls.

V lost 6 bases to trimming and J lost 5 bases, with 23 bases between them. CDR3 length: 17 residues. Germline CDR1 is SNHLY and CDR2 is FYNNEI. The method was immunoSEQ multiplex PCR; TCRdb's version includes in-frame clones alone and lacks a portion of them. The sample yields roughly 22,000 clones, of which the top ten take up less than 15%. A note on this clone: The antigen remains unidentified. The missing CDR3 end, 3 residues past where the read stops, is filled in from the germline J gene.

The receptor was isolated from a woman between 18 and 69 years old with a cervical HPV16 infection that either progressed to CIN3+ or cleared (not recorded which). The genes are TRBV2 and TRBJ2-1; D may be TRBD1 or TRBD2 (5 bases each). Input material: blood buffy coat. The CDR3 DNA, read in part, is TGTGCCAGCAGCCTTGGACCGAGGGGATACGGGAACAATGAG. Translated, it gives CASSLGPRGYGNNE. From start to end, the CDR3 is CASSLGPRGYGNNEQFF.